This T cell receptor beta chain is drawn from a study of blood T cell repertoires in COVID-19. Study overall: The origin of the acute and convalescent COVID-19 samples was the United States, Italy and Spain. In each case, the material was cDNA or gDNA derived from T cells, B-cell-depleted T cells, or PBMCs.

There are 15 residues in the CDR3. Germline loops: CDR1 MNHEY, CDR2 SVGAGI. The V end was cut by 0 bases, the J end by 4 bases, with 12 bases between. This clone has more than one count but fewer than ten. Original processing methods: Reference gene primer amplification yielded estimated nucleated cell counts. Measured with immunoSEQ multiplex PCR; TCRdb has only the in-frame clones, and not every one. V and J calls and clone size are as listed in that table; D and trimming were resolved from the DNA. The sample has about 280,000 clones; around 90% are singletons. The rearrangement uses TRBV6-5 and TRBJ1-1; TRBD1 might be the D (5 bases). Sequenced sample: peripheral blood. This receptor was obtained from a man between 18 and 35 years old with active or convalescent COVID-19. CDR3 nucleotide sequence: TGTGCCAGCAGTTACTCGAGGACATCGGTCACTGAAGCTTTCTTT. Translating it yields CASSYSRTSVTEAFF.